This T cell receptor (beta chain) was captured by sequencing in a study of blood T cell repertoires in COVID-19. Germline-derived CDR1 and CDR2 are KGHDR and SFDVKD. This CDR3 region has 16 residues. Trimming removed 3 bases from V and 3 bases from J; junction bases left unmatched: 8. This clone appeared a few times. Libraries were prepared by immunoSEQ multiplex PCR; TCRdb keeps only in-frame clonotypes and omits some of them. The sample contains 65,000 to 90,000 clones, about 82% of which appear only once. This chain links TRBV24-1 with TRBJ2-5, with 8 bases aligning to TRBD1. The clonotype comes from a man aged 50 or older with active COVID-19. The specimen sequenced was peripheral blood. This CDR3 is CATSDPTGDREETQYF. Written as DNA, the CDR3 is TGTGCCACCAGTGATCCGACAGGGGATAGAGAAGAGACCCAGTACTTC.